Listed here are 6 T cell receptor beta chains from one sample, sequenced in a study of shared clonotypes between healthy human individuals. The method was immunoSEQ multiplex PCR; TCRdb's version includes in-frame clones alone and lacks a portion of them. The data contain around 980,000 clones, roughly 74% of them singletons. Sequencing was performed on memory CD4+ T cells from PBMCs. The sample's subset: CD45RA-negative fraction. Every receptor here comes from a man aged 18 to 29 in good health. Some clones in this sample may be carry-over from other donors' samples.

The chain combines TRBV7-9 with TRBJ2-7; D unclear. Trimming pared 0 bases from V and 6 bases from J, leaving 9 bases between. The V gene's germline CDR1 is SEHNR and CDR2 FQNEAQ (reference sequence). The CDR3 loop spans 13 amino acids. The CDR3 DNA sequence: TGTGCCAGCAGCTTAGCAGAGGTGGGCGAGCAGTACTTC. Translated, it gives CASSLAEVGEQYF. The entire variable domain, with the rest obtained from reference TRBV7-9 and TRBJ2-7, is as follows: DTGVSQNPRHKITKRGQNVTFRCDPISEHNRLYWYRQTLGQGPEFLTYFQNEAQLEKSRLLSDRFSAERPKGSFSTLEIQRTEQGDSAMYLCASSLAEVGEQYFGPGTRLTVT.

The CDR3 reads CASSLGTGVHEQYF. The CDR3 DNA reads as TGTGCCAGCAGCTTAGGGACAGGGGTCCACGAGCAGTACTTC. This chain joins TRBV7-2 and TRBJ2-7, with TRBD1 identical over 9 bases. CDR3 length: 14 residues. Germline V gene lookup returns CDR1 SGHTA and CDR2 FQGNSA. Trimming removed 1 base from V and 5 bases from J; junction bases left unmatched: 3.

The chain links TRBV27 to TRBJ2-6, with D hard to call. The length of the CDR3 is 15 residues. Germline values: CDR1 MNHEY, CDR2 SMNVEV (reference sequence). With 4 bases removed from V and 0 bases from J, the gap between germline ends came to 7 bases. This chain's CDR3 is CASSSRDSGANVLTF. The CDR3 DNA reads TGTGCCAGCAGTTCACGTGACTCTGGGGCCAACGTCCTGACTTTC.

CDR3 bases: TGTGCCAGTAATCCCCGGGAAACCTCGGACACCGGGGAGCTGTTTTTT. Encoded protein: CASNPRETSDTGELFF. The chain links TRBV19 to TRBJ2-2; tentative D call: TRBD2 (5 bases). V dropped 7 bases and J dropped 3 bases, with 18 bases sitting between them. CDR3 length: 16 residues. Germline V gives CDR1 LNHDA, CDR2 SQIVND (reference sequence). Drawing the rest from reference TRBV19 and TRBJ2-2, the complete variable domain is DGGITQSPKYLFRKEGQNVTLSCEQNLNHDAMYWYRQDPGQGLRLIYYSQIVNDFQKGDIAEGYSVSREKKESFPLTVTSAQKNPTAFYLCASNPRETSDTGELFFGEGSRLTVL.

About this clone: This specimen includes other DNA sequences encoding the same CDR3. CDR3: CASSLDPSTDTQYF. The CDR3 DNA is TGCGCCAGCAGCTTAGATCCTAGCACAGATACGCAGTATTTT. The chain uses TRBV5-1 and TRBJ2-3; D remains unclear. CDR1 is SGHRS and CDR2 is YFSETQ in the germline V gene. The length of the CDR3 is 14 residues. V was clipped by 2 bases and J by 0 bases, with 7 bases between them.

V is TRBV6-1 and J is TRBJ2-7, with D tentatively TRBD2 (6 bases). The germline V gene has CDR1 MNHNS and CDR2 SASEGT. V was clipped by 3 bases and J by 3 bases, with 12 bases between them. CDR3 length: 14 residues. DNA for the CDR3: TGTGCCAGCAGTGATCCTCGGGGGAGCTACGAGCAGTACTTC. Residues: CASSDPRGSYEQYF.